A selection of T cell receptor beta chains follows, all from one sample in a study of blood T cell repertoires in COVID-19. This table comes from immunoSEQ multiplex PCR, and its TCRdb copy is limited to in-frame clones, with some not included. There are about 120,000 clones in the sample; more than 75% occur only once, and roughly 2.1% lies in the top ten. Sequencing input: peripheral blood. Source of these receptors: a woman aged 45-59 years with acute or convalescent COVID-19. CDR3s include the opening cysteine and the closing phenylalanine or tryptophan. Fields, in order: V gene, D gene, J gene, clone size, CDR3 protein, CDR3 DNA. D genes are given only for firm matches. The size field is filled for only some rows; it gives once, few, many or a size class.

V gene: TRBV9
D gene: TRBD1
J gene: TRBJ1-2
clone size: once
CDR3 protein: CASSGGTGIPYGYTF
CDR3 DNA: TGTGCCAGCAGCGGGGGGACAGGGATTCCCTATGGCTACACCTTC

V gene: TRBV5-1
D gene: -
J gene: TRBJ2-7
clone size: -
CDR3 protein: CASSSGAGAYEQYF
CDR3 DNA: TGCGCCAGCAGCTCTGGGGCGGGGGCGTACGAGCAGTACTTC

V gene: TRBV27
D gene: -
J gene: TRBJ1-5
clone size: -
CDR3 protein: CASSQTGLQPQHF
CDR3 DNA: TGTGCCAGCAGCCAAACAGGTCTTCAGCCCCAGCATTTT

V gene: TRBV11-2
D gene: TRBD1
J gene: TRBJ1-6
clone size: few
CDR3 protein: CASSPRGRGHSPLHF
CDR3 DNA: TGTGCCAGCAGCCCACGGGGCAGGGGGCATTCACCCCTCCACTTT

V gene: TRBV6-5
D gene: TRBD2
J gene: TRBJ2-7
clone size: -
CDR3 protein: CASNRAGADYEQYF
CDR3 DNA: TGTGCCAGCAATCGAGCGGGGGCCGACTACGAGCAGTACTTC

V gene: TRBV27
D gene: -
J gene: TRBJ1-2
clone size: few
CDR3 protein: CASSSTDLRGYTF
CDR3 DNA: TGTGCCAGCAGCTCTACAGATTTACGCGGCTACACCTTC

V gene: TRBV21-1
D gene: -
J gene: TRBJ1-2
clone size: -
CDR3 protein: CASSESGGRDRVEYGYTF
CDR3 DNA: TGTGCCAGCAGCGAATCAGGAGGGCGGGACAGGGTAGAATATGGCTACACCTTC

V gene: TRBV12-5
D gene: -
J gene: TRBJ1-5
clone size: few
CDR3 protein: CASANRDQPQHF
CDR3 DNA: TGTGCTAGTGCTAACAGGGATCAGCCCCAGCATTTT

V gene: TRBV4-3
D gene: TRBD1
J gene: TRBJ1-4
clone size: -
CDR3 protein: CASSHKGAWDEKLFF
CDR3 DNA: TGCGCCAGCAGCCATAAGGGGGCTTGGGATGAAAAACTGTTTTTT

V gene: TRBV12-3/TRBV12-4
D gene: -
J gene: TRBJ1-2
clone size: -
CDR3 protein: CASSPHPEVGYTF
CDR3 DNA: TGTGCCAGCAGTCCCCACCCAGAGGTTGGCTACACCTTC

V gene: TRBV6-1
D gene: TRBD1
J gene: TRBJ2-5
clone size: -
CDR3 protein: CASSETGVRETQYF
CDR3 DNA: TGTGCCAGCAGTGAGACAGGGGTGAGGGAGACCCAGTACTTC

V gene: TRBV5-1
D gene: TRBD2
J gene: TRBJ2-5
clone size: once
CDR3 protein: CASKLSGSWEETQYF
CDR3 DNA: TGCGCCAGCAAACTTAGCGGGAGTTGGGAAGAGACCCAGTACTTC

V gene: TRBV25-1
D gene: -
J gene: TRBJ2-5
clone size: once
CDR3 protein: CASSEWRTGLGTQYF
CDR3 DNA: TGTGCCAGCAGTGAATGGAGGACTGGGCTTGGGACCCAGTACTTC

V gene: TRBV3-1/TRBV3-2
D gene: -
J gene: TRBJ2-5
clone size: -
CDR3 protein: CASGRNPQGLETQYF
CDR3 DNA: TGTGCCAGCGGCCGAAATCCGCAGGGTCTGGAGACCCAGTACTTC

V gene: TRBV5-5
D gene: -
J gene: TRBJ1-3
clone size: -
CDR3 protein: CASSFWPDFGNTIYF
CDR3 DNA: TGTGCCAGCAGCTTCTGGCCAGACTTCGGAAACACCATATATTTT

V gene: TRBV11-3
D gene: -
J gene: TRBJ1-1
clone size: -
CDR3 protein: CASSPGTNTEAFF
CDR3 DNA: TGTGCCAGCAGCCCGGGGACTAACACTGAAGCTTTCTTT

V gene: TRBV21-1
D gene: -
J gene: TRBJ2-1
clone size: -
CDR3 protein: CASSNLQGCPYNEQFF
CDR3 DNA: TGTGCCAGCAGCAACCTACAGGGGTGCCCCTACAATGAGCAGTTCTTC

V gene: TRBV6-5
D gene: -
J gene: TRBJ1-2
clone size: -
CDR3 protein: CASSYRGGGYGYTF
CDR3 DNA: TGTGCCAGCAGTTACAGGGGAGGCGGCTATGGCTACACCTTC

V gene: TRBV30
D gene: -
J gene: TRBJ1-2
clone size: -
CDR3 protein: CAWRTTEIRVNYGYTF
CDR3 DNA: TGTGCCTGGAGGACCACAGAGATAAGAGTTAACTATGGCTACACCTTC

V gene: TRBV7-8
D gene: -
J gene: TRBJ1-1
clone size: -
CDR3 protein: CASSFGVAEAFF
CDR3 DNA: TGTGCCAGCAGCTTCGGGGTGGCTGAAGCTTTCTTT

V gene: TRBV19
D gene: TRBD2
J gene: TRBJ2-1
clone size: -
CDR3 protein: CASSITSGSDEQFF
CDR3 DNA: TGTGCCAGTAGTATAACTAGCGGGAGTGATGAGCAGTTCTTC

V gene: TRBV5-1
D gene: -
J gene: TRBJ2-7
clone size: -
CDR3 protein: CASRPTGIDEQYF
CDR3 DNA: TGCGCCAGCAGACCGACAGGTATAGACGAGCAGTACTTC

V gene: TRBV5-4
D gene: TRBD1
J gene: TRBJ1-4
clone size: once
CDR3 protein: CASSFQQGANEKLFF
CDR3 DNA: TGTGCCAGCAGCTTTCAACAGGGGGCTAATGAAAAACTGTTTTTT

V gene: TRBV7-2
D gene: -
J gene: TRBJ2-5
clone size: -
CDR3 protein: CASSLGGVETQYF
CDR3 DNA: TGTGCCAGCAGCTTAGGGGGCGTGGAGACCCAGTACTTC

V gene: TRBV5-1
D gene: TRBD1
J gene: TRBJ1-2
clone size: few
CDR3 protein: CASSEGQGGGYTF
CDR3 DNA: TGCGCCAGCAGCGAGGGACAGGGCGGGGGCTACACCTTC

V gene: TRBV5-8
D gene: TRBD2
J gene: TRBJ2-5
clone size: -
CDR3 protein: CASSSWTSGEETQYF
CDR3 DNA: TGTGCCAGCAGCTCCTGGACTAGCGGGGAGGAGACCCAGTACTTC

V gene: TRBV11-1
D gene: -
J gene: TRBJ1-1
clone size: -
CDR3 protein: CASSLGQNTEAFF
CDR3 DNA: TGTGCCAGCAGCTTAGGTCAGAACACTGAAGCTTTCTTT

V gene: TRBV10-2
D gene: -
J gene: TRBJ2-3
clone size: -
CDR3 protein: CASSGLASTDTQYF
CDR3 DNA: TGCGCCAGCAGTGGGCTAGCGAGCACAGATACGCAGTATTTT

V gene: TRBV30
D gene: TRBD1
J gene: TRBJ2-3
clone size: -
CDR3 protein: CAWETGGTDTQYF
CDR3 DNA: TGTGCCTGGGAAACAGGGGGTACAGATACGCAGTATTTT

V gene: TRBV4-1
D gene: -
J gene: TRBJ1-1
clone size: -
CDR3 protein: CASSQDRDTAFPKAFF
CDR3 DNA: TGCGCCAGCAGCCAAGATCGAGACACCGCCTTTCCGAAAGCTTTCTTT

V gene: TRBV14
D gene: -
J gene: TRBJ1-1
clone size: -
CDR3 protein: CASSPYTGGNTEAFF
CDR3 DNA: TGTGCCAGCAGCCCCTACACGGGTGGGAACACTGAAGCTTTCTTT

V gene: TRBV6-1
D gene: -
J gene: TRBJ2-1
clone size: -
CDR3 protein: CASSDLFSLGSPEFF
CDR3 DNA: TGTGCCAGCAGTGATCTTTTCTCCCTAGGTAGTCCCGAGTTCTTC

V gene: TRBV6-2/TRBV6-3
D gene: TRBD2
J gene: TRBJ2-5
clone size: once
CDR3 protein: CASSSRLAGLQETQYF
CDR3 DNA: TGTGCCAGCAGTTCCCGACTAGCGGGACTCCAAGAGACCCAGTACTTC

V gene: TRBV19
D gene: -
J gene: TRBJ1-1
clone size: -
CDR3 protein: CASTKNTEAFF
CDR3 DNA: TGTGCCAGTACCAAGAACACTGAAGCTTTCTTT

V gene: TRBV5-1
D gene: -
J gene: TRBJ1-2
clone size: -
CDR3 protein: CASSVGSGSLNLDGYTF
CDR3 DNA: TGCGCCAGCAGCGTGGGGAGCGGAAGCCTCAATCTCGATGGCTACACCTTC

V gene: TRBV19
D gene: -
J gene: TRBJ1-2
clone size: -
CDR3 protein: CASSPSDYGYTF
CDR3 DNA: TGTGCCAGTAGTCCCAGCGATTATGGCTACACCTTC

V gene: TRBV7-2
D gene: -
J gene: TRBJ1-2
clone size: -
CDR3 protein: CASSASGANYGYTF
CDR3 DNA: TGTGCCAGCAGCGCCTCCGGTGCCAACTATGGCTACACCTTC

V gene: TRBV7-2
D gene: -
J gene: TRBJ2-7
clone size: -
CDR3 protein: CASSFQGDSYEQYF
CDR3 DNA: TGTGCCAGCAGCTTTCAGGGTGACTCCTACGAGCAGTACTTC